The entry below describes one T cell receptor beta chain. Its target is not known. A J-beta primer mix and a sample-barcoded 5' primer were used in a second PCR of roughly 6 to 12 cycles. MiXCR, applied by TCRdb to the 5' RACE reads, yields one record per CDR3 protein. The sample carries 1.2 million to 1.5 million distinct CDR3 sequences, 45% to 70% recorded once. V dropped 4 bases and J dropped 5 bases, with 15 bases sitting between them. Germline V gene lookup returns CDR1 SGHKS and CDR2 YYEKEE (reference sequence). This CDR3 is 15 amino acids long. The sample comes from a study of blood T cells in healthy people across ages. Overall study findings and caveats: Higher diversity, along with more naive CD4+ cells, distinguished long-lived donors from aged donors.

Sample: blood. The rearrangement links TRBV5-5 to TRBJ2-2; possible D gene TRBD1, 5 bases. This clonotype was sampled from a man aged 18 to 29 in good health. The CDR3 DNA is TGTGCCAGCAGCGCTGGACACCCGCGGACCGGGGAGCTGTTTTTT. It encodes CASSAGHPRTGELFF. The full variable domain, completed using reference TRBV5-5 and TRBJ2-2, is DAGVTQSPTHLIKTRGQQVTLRCSPISGHKSVSWYQQVLGQGPQFIFQYYEKEERGRGNFPDRFSARQFPNYSSELNVNALLLGDSALYLCASSAGHPRTGELFFGEGSRLTVL.